This T cell receptor (beta chain) was captured by sequencing in a study of cytomegalovirus exposure and HLA in healthy donors. Trimming at V came to 0 bases and at J to 5 bases, leaving 1 base not matched to a gene. There are 13 residues in the CDR3. Germline V gene lookup returns CDR1 GTSNPN and CDR2 SVGIG (reference sequence). A multiplex PCR was run with 60 Vbeta primers and 13 Jbeta primers. Authors' methods: In a later analysis, the count reached 82 million or so unique TCR beta chains, with roughly 9.9 million shared. Clones were sequenced by immunoSEQ multiplex PCR, and TCRdb holds only the in-frame ones, with some missing. The V and J calls and clone size were taken over from that table, and D and trimming were inferred from the DNA. Among fewer than 100,000 clones listed, around 82% were seen once. Study-level points and caveats: Compared with the roughly 700-donor mean, an Asian-associated ancestry cluster reportedly had fewer N-insertions, according to a later analysis. Most of the CMV-associated TCR beta chains (in a later analysis) appeared to be HLA-restricted.

This clone occurred a few times. As yet, its antigen is unknown. The clonotype comes from a man aged 35 to 55 in good health and CMV-seronegative. The material sequenced was PBMCs. V is TRBV30 and J is TRBJ1-5; 7 bases line up with TRBD1. The CDR3 DNA reads TGTGCCTGGAGTGTGCAGGGGGATCAGCCCCAGCATTTT. This encodes CAWSVQGDQPQHF.